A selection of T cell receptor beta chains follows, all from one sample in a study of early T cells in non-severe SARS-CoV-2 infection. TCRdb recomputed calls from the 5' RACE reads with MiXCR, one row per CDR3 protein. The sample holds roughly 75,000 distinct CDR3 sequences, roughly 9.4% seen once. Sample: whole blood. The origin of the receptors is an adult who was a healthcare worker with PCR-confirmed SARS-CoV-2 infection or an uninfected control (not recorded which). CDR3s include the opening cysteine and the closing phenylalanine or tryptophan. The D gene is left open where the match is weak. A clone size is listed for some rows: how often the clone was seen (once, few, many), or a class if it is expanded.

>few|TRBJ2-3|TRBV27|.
CASSLLMWGTDTQYF
TGTGCCAGCAGTTTACTCATGTGGGGCACAGATACGCAGTATTTT
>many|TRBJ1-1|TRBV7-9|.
CASSLAAGQNTEAFF
TGTGCCAGCAGCTTAGCGGCGGGACAGAACACTGAAGCTTTCTTT
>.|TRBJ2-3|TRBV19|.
CASSISRGVDTQYF
TGTGCCAGTAGTATTTCCCGGGGCGTAGATACGCAGTATTTT
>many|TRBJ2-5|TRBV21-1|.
CASMLPLSLLETQYF
TGTGCCAGCATGCTCCCTTTGAGTTTGCTGGAGACCCAGTACTTC
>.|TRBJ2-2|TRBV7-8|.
CACKPDQANTGELFF
TGTGCCTGCAAGCCGGACCAAGCGAACACCGGGGAGCTGTTTTTT
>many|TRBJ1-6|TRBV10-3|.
CAISEGQLDSPLHF
TGTGCCATCAGTGAGGGACAGTTGGATTCACCCCTCCACTTT
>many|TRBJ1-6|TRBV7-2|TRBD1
CASSPDRTNSPLHF
TGTGCCAGCAGCCCGGACAGGACTAATTCACCCCTCCACTTT
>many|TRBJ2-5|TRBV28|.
CASSFIRYQETQYF
TGTGCCAGCAGTTTTATACGGTACCAAGAGACCCAGTACTTC
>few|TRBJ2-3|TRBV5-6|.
CASSSFTLQGGPDTQYF
TGTGCCAGCAGCTCCTTCACCTTGCAGGGGGGACCAGATACGCAGTATTTT
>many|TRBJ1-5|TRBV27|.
CASSLFGEQPQHF
TGTGCCAGCAGTTTATTTGGGGAGCAGCCCCAGCATTTT
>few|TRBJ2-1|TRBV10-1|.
CASSEPPANEQFF
TGCGCCAGCAGTGAGCCCCCAGCAAATGAGCAGTTCTTC
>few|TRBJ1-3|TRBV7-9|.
CATQLLSGNTIYF
TGTGCCACCCAACTGCTTTCTGGAAACACCATATATTTT
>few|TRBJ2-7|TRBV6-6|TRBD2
CASSYVLAGGSYLGSYEQYF
TGTGCCAGCAGTTACGTACTAGCGGGAGGGTCTTATCTGGGTTCCTACGAGCAGTACTTC
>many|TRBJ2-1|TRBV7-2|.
CASSLARTVDEQFF
TGTGCCAGCAGCTTAGCCCGGACAGTCGATGAGCAGTTCTTC
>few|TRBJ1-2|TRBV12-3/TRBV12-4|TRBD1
CASRGLTGGTGYTF
TGTGCCAGCAGGGGGCTCACAGGGGGCACTGGCTACACCTTC
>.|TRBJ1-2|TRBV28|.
CASSPRIAFYGYTF
TGTGCCAGCAGTCCCCGGATCGCCTTCTATGGCTACACCTTC
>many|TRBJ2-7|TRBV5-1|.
CASSSGDLPYEQYF
TGCGCCAGCAGCTCGGGGGATCTCCCCTACGAGCAGTACTTC
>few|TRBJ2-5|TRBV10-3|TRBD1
CAISTGQGEGETQYF
TGTGCCATCAGTACCGGACAGGGGGAAGGAGAGACCCAGTACTTC
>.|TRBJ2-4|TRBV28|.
CASSQGPGDKNIQYF
TGTGCCAGCAGCCAGGGCCCAGGGGACAAAAACATTCAGTACTTC
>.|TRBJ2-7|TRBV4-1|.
CASSQELGHPTYEQYF
TGCGCCAGCAGCCAAGAATTAGGACACCCAACCTACGAGCAGTACTTC
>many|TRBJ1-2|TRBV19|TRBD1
CASSTLDRLYGYTF
TGTGCCAGTAGTACTCTGGACAGGTTGTATGGCTACACCTTC
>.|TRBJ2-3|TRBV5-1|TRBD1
CASSLEGGYTDTQYF
TGCGCCAGCAGCCTGGAAGGGGGCTACACAGATACGCAGTATTTT
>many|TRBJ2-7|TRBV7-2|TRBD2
CASSPVNGGSYEQYF
TGTGCCAGCAGCCCAGTTAATGGCGGGAGCTACGAGCAGTACTTC
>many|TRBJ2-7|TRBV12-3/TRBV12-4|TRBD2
CASSGSGRKSYEQYF
TGTGCCAGCAGCGGTAGCGGGAGGAAGTCCTACGAGCAGTACTTC
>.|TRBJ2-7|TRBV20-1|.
CSANPDSNSYEQYF
TGCAGTGCTAACCCTGACAGTAACTCCTACGAGCAGTACTTC
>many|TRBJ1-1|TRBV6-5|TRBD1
CASSKTRQGYSEAFF
TGTGCCAGCAGTAAAACTCGACAGGGCTACTCTGAAGCTTTCTTT
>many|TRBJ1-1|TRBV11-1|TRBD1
CASSSRDRGDEAFF
TGTGCCAGCAGCTCCCGGGACAGGGGCGATGAAGCTTTCTTT
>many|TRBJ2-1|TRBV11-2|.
CASSGRGRVIRVF
TGTGCCAGCAGCGGGCGAGGGCGGGTGATCCGGGTCTTC
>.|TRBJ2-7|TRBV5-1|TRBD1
CASSRRSGQGNYEQYF
TGCGCCAGCAGCCGGCGTTCCGGACAGGGTAACTACGAGCAGTACTTC
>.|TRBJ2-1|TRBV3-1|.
CASSQVGLNNEQFF
TGTGCCAGCAGCCAAGTCGGACTTAACAATGAGCAGTTCTTC
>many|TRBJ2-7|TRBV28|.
CASSYTLRQWEEYEQYF
TGTGCCAGCAGCTATACCTTAAGACAGTGGGAGGAGTACGAGCAGTACTTC
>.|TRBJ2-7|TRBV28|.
CATNPGPYEQYF
TGTGCCACCAACCCCGGGCCCTACGAGCAGTACTTC
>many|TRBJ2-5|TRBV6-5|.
CASSYSFPYQETQYF
TGTGCCAGCAGTTACTCGTTCCCGTACCAAGAGACCCAGTACTTC
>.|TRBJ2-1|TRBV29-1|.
CSVEPTDEQFF
TGCAGCGTTGAACCTACTGATGAGCAGTTCTTC
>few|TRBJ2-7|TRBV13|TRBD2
CASSLPNPGLAGGPTYEQYF
TGTGCCAGCAGCTTACCCAATCCCGGACTAGCGGGAGGACCTACCTACGAGCAGTACTTC
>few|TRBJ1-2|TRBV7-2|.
CASSFDRPRDYGYTF
TGTGCCAGCAGCTTCGACAGGCCCAGAGACTATGGCTACACCTTC
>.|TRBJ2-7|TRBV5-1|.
CASSLEGHLSSYEQYF
TGCGCCAGCAGCTTGGAAGGACACTTAAGCTCCTACGAGCAGTACTTC
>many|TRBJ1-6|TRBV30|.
CAWSATNSPLHF
TGTGCCTGGAGTGCCACGAATTCACCCCTCCACTTT
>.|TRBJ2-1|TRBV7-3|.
CASSLEPRYNEQFF
TGTGCCAGCAGCTTAGAACCCCGATACAATGAGCAGTTCTTC
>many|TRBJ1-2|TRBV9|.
CASSAGLNYGYTF
TGTGCCAGCAGCGCGGGACTGAACTATGGCTACACCTTC
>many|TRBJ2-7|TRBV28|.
CASTYRDEQYF
TGTGCCAGCACCTATAGGGACGAGCAGTACTTC
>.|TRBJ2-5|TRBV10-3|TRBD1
CAISFDRGRETQYF
TGTGCCATCAGCTTTGACAGGGGAAGAGAGACCCAGTACTTC
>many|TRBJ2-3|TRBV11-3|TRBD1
CASSLGGTGRLDTQYF
TGTGCCAGCAGCTTAGGCGGGACAGGGAGGCTGGATACGCAGTATTTT
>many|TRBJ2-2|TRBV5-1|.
CASSLSGAITGELFF
TGCGCCAGCAGCTTGTCGGGGGCCATCACCGGGGAGCTGTTTTTT
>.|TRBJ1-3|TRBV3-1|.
CATGPSKGNTIYF
TGTGCCACGGGACCGAGCAAGGGAAACACCATATATTTT
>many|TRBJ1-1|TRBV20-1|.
CSARPPLSEAFF
TGCAGTGCTAGACCCCCGTTATCTGAAGCTTTCTTT
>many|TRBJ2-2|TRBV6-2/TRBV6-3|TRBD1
CASRVDRVNGELFF
TGTGCCAGCAGGGTGGACAGGGTGAACGGGGAGCTGTTTTTT
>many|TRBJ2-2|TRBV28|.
CASSLPWPINTGELFF
TGTGCCAGCAGTCTCCCATGGCCAATTAACACCGGGGAGCTGTTTTTT
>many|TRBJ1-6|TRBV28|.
CATRPPLDNSPLHF
TGTGCCACCCGTCCCCCGCTAGATAATTCACCCCTCCACTTT
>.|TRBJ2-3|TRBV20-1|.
CSARIPGPQGTNPTDTQYF
TGCAGTGCTAGGATTCCGGGACCCCAGGGGACTAATCCCACAGATACGCAGTATTTT
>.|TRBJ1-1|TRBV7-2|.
CASSLAVQTEAFF
TGTGCCAGCAGCTTAGCAGTGCAGACTGAAGCTTTCTTT
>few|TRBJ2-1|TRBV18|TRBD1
CASSPGTDNEQFF
TGTGCCAGCTCACCTGGGACAGATAATGAGCAGTTCTTC
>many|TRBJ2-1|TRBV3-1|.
CASSRREKSEQFF
TGTGCCAGCAGCCGACGAGAGAAAAGTGAGCAGTTCTTC